Below, 31 T cell receptor beta chains from the same sample are listed, as sequenced in a study of T cells after yellow fever vaccination. From the 5' RACE reads, TCRdb called clonotypes with MiXCR, one entry per CDR3 protein. The sample shows fewer than 350,000 distinct CDR3 sequences, around 4% of them seen only once. The sequencing used PBMCs, collected on the day of the yellow fever booster vaccination. The source is a man aged 18 to 29 who received the YFV17D yellow fever vaccine.

The table lists this clonotype with a few counts. The chain combines TRBV7-9 with TRBJ2-3; unclear D gene. There are 14 residues in the CDR3. Germline lookup yields CDR1 SEHNR and CDR2 FQNEAQ (reference sequence). The V and J ends lost 2 bases and 4 bases respectively, with 10 bases between them. CDR3 in DNA: TGTGCCAGCAGCTTAAACCCCGCGGCAGATACGCAGTATTTT. Protein product: CASSLNPAADTQYF.

This clonotype was counted ten times or more. V usage is TRBV5-1 and J usage is TRBJ2-3, with 12 positions matching TRBD2. The CDR3 has 16 amino acids. V gave up 2 bases and J gave up 2 bases; unmatched junction bases: 3. Germline V gene data show CDR1 as SGHRS and CDR2 as YFSETQ. CDR3 region: CASSLLAGGLTDTQYF. DNA for the CDR3: TGCGCCAGCAGCTTACTAGCGGGGGGCCTCACAGATACGCAGTATTTT.

The rearrangement uses TRBV29-1 and TRBJ2-2; D possibly corresponds to TRBD2 (6 bases). CDR3 size: 14 residues. Germline assignment: CDR1 SQVTM and CDR2 ANQGSEA. Trimming left V 1 base short and J 3 bases short, with 9 bases between. The CDR3 sequence: CSVEGRGDTGELFF. The CDR3 bases are TGCAGCGTTGAAGGGCGGGGAGACACCGGGGAGCTGTTTTTT.

This clonotype was picked up many times. The chain links TRBV20-1 to TRBJ2-1; 13 bases fit TRBD2. With V trimmed by 0 bases and J by 3 bases, 5 bases remained unmatched. The CDR3 consists of 17 residues. The germline V gene encodes CDR1 DFQATT and CDR2 SNEGSKA (reference sequence). The CDR3 region is CSARELAGGPGYNEQFF. The CDR3 bases are TGCAGTGCTAGAGAACTAGCGGGGGGGCCGGGCTACAATGAGCAGTTCTTC.

There are many counts of this clonotype. The genes are TRBV7-2 and TRBJ2-1, with 10 bases aligning to TRBD2. After removal of 2 bases from V and 2 bases from J, the junction contained 0 bases not matched to a gene. CDR1 and CDR2 from the germline V gene are SGHTA and FQGNSA. The CDR3 has 15 amino acids. The DNA of the CDR3 is TGTGCCAGCAGCTTAAGCGGGGGGGCCTACAATGAGCAGTTCTTC. It codes for CASSLSGGAYNEQFF.

The chain is built from TRBV7-9 and TRBJ2-7; TRBD1 matches 10 bases. The ends lost 5 bases at V and 5 bases at J; junction bases unmatched: 9. The CDR3 is made up of 15 amino acids. Germline CDR1 SEHNR, CDR2 FQNEAQ (reference sequence). The CDR3 sequence: CASSHPGQGFHEQYF. DNA for the CDR3: TGTGCCAGCAGCCATCCGGGACAGGGGTTCCACGAGCAGTACTTC.

This chain connects TRBV20-1 to TRBJ2-5; 7 bases are a match to TRBD2. CDR1 and CDR2 from the germline V gene are DFQATT and SNEGSKA (reference sequence). This CDR3 region has 11 residues. DNA of the CDR3: TGCAGCCCCGTGGGGGGGGAGACCCAGTACTTC. This translates into CSPVGGETQYF.

This clonotype appeared many times. This rearrangement joins TRBV12-3 or TRBV12-4 to TRBJ1-2; D gene uncertain. The CDR3 is made up of 13 amino acids. V lost 6 bases, J lost 4 bases, and 12 bases lay in between. The chain's CDR3 is CASRPFRGYGYTF. The DNA for the CDR3 is TGTGCCAGCAGACCCTTTCGGGGCTATGGCTACACCTTC.

V usage is TRBV5-6 and J usage is TRBJ1-3; D is ambiguous. This CDR3 has 13 residues. Germline V CDR1 and CDR2: SGHDT, YYEEEE. Between the trimmed V and J ends, which lost 4 bases and 7 bases, there was a span of 12 bases. CDR3 amino acids: CASSPGPVNTIYF. The DNA of the CDR3 is TGTGCCAGCAGCCCCGGGCCTGTGAACACCATATATTTT.

This clonotype has a count of ten or more. The chain couples TRBV5-4 to TRBJ2-5, with 7 bases that match TRBD1. The CDR3 is 15 residues long. J lost 1 base, V lost 3 bases, and 6 bases had no gene match. Germline assignment: CDR1 SGHNT and CDR2 YYREEE (reference sequence). CDR3 bases: TGTGCCAGCAGCTCAACAGGGGCGCTCCAAGAGACCCAGTACTTC. Its protein product is CASSSTGALQETQYF.

This clonotype was seen only a few times. The chain uses TRBV6-5 and TRBJ2-1; the D gene is possibly TRBD2 (6 bases). Trimming left V 8 bases short and J 2 bases short, with 10 bases between. The CDR3 is 13 amino acids. Germline V gene data show CDR1 as MNHEY and CDR2 as SVGAGI. This chain's CDR3 is CASWGETYNEQFF. The CDR3, as DNA: TGTGCCAGCTGGGGGGAAACCTACAATGAGCAGTTCTTC.

This clonotype occurred a few times. The rearrangement joins TRBV5-1 to TRBJ1-2; D uncertain. V gave up 4 bases and J gave up 4 bases, with 11 bases separating them. CDR3 length: 13 amino acids. Germline V gene sequence: CDR1 SGHRS, CDR2 YFSETQ. The CDR3 here is CASSGEATYGYTF. The CDR3 region has the DNA TGCGCCAGCAGCGGGGAGGCCACCTATGGCTACACCTTC.

In its sample, this clonotype was seen many times. The J gene is TRBJ2-5, the V gene TRBV27, with a weak D call TRBD2 (7 bases). Germline V CDR1 and CDR2: MNHEY, SMNVEV (reference sequence). The V end lost 6 bases, the J end lost 4 bases, and 21 bases lay between the germline ends. CDR3 length: 16 residues. In nucleotides, the CDR3 is TGTGCCAGCAGACCGACGGGCCGGGGGGCCATAGAGACCCAGTACTTC. This codes for CASRPTGRGAIETQYF.

Many counts were recorded for this clonotype. This rearrangement joins TRBV14 to TRBJ2-3; D unresolved. Trimming removed 3 bases from V and 2 bases from J, with 21 bases in between. This CDR3 has 18 residues. The germline V gene has CDR1 SGHDN and CDR2 FVKESK. The DNA for the CDR3 is TGTGCCAGCAGCCACTTCGAAAGCAGTTACGGCTCCACAGATACGCAGTATTTT. It is translated as CASSHFESSYGSTDTQYF.

This clonotype has a count of ten or more. The rearrangement uses TRBV5-1 and TRBJ1-1; maybe TRBD1 (6 bases). Trimming removed 0 bases from V and 6 bases from J, with 18 bases in between. The CDR3 runs to 16 residues. CDR1 is SGHRS and CDR2 is YFSETQ in the germline V gene. In DNA form, the CDR3 reads TGCGCCAGCAGCTTGGTTGATGGGGGGCGCAGGGCTGAAGCTTTCTTT. Its protein product is CASSLVDGGRRAEAFF. The whole variable domain, filled in from reference TRBV5-1 and TRBJ1-1, reads KAGVTQTPRYLIKTRGQQVTLSCSPISGHRSVSWYQQTPGQGLQFLFEYFSETQRNKGNFPGRFSGRQFSNSRSEMNVSTLELGDSALYLCASSLVDGGRRAEAFFGQGTRLTVV.

This clonotype has only a few counts. This sequence joins TRBV4-1 and TRBJ1-3; 8 bases map to TRBD1. The CDR3 is made up of 15 amino acids. V gave up 3 bases and J gave up 2 bases; unmatched junction bases: 3. Germline CDR1 MGHRA, CDR2 YSYEKL. The CDR3 DNA reads as TGCGCCAGCAGCCAGCCGACAGGGGCTGGAAACACCATATATTTT. Encoded protein: CASSQPTGAGNTIYF.

This clonotype was counted between two and nine times. V and J are TRBV29-1 and TRBJ2-7; 8 nucleotides line up with TRBD1. The CDR3 contains 13 residues. V dropped 1 base and J dropped 3; count of bases not matched to a gene: 2. Germline V CDR1 and CDR2: SQVTM, ANQGSEA. The CDR3 coding sequence is TGCAGCGTTGAAGGGGGACAGGTCTACGAGCAGTACTTC. Translating gives CSVEGGQVYEQYF.

This clonotype appeared many times. The chain is built from TRBV10-3 and TRBJ2-5; D perhaps matches TRBD2 (5 bases). The CDR3 runs to 14 residues. The V and J ends lost 0 bases and 2 bases respectively, with 7 bases between them. CDR1 and CDR2 (germline): ENHRY, SYGVKD. Here the CDR3 DNA reads TGTGCCATCAGTGAGTCGAGGGCACAAGAGACCCAGTACTTC. Protein product: CAISESRAQETQYF.

On this clonotype itself: A read error is possible here, since a much larger clone lies one base away. This chain joins TRBV11-2 and TRBJ1-2; 9 nucleotides match TRBD1. Per the germline V gene, CDR1 is SGHAT and CDR2 is FQNNGV. This CDR3 comprises 14 residues. Trimming cost V 7 bases and J 5 bases; bases outside gene matches: 8. In DNA, the CDR3 is TGTGCCAGCACCCCGACAGGGGGAATTTATGGCTACACCTTC. Translating gives CASTPTGGIYGYTF.

This rearrangement joins TRBV12-3 or TRBV12-4 to TRBJ1-1; D uncertain. V was cut by 2 bases and J by 7 bases, with 11 bases left in between. The CDR3 loop spans 13 amino acids. The chain's CDR3 is CASSLRAPYEAFF. DNA of the CDR3: TGTGCCAGCAGTTTAAGGGCCCCGTATGAAGCTTTCTTT.

The chain has TRBV7-2 and TRBJ2-1; a possible D gene is TRBD2 (7 bases). The CDR3 is 14 residues long. Germline V lookup: CDR1 SGHTA, CDR2 FQGNSA. V shed 6 bases and J shed 0 bases, with 9 bases lying between them. In nucleotides, the CDR3 is TGTGCCAGCAGAGGGGGGGACTCCTACAATGAGCAGTTCTTC. Translation gives CASRGGDSYNEQFF.

The chain is built from TRBV5-5 and TRBJ1-1, with 10 bases fitting TRBD1. This CDR3 has 14 amino acids. Germline lookup yields CDR1 SGHKS and CDR2 YYEKEE (reference sequence). V dropped 7 bases and J dropped 6; count of bases not matched to a gene: 9. CDR3 region: CASRSPGQGPEAFF. In DNA form, the CDR3 reads TGTGCCAGCCGCTCCCCGGGACAGGGGCCTGAAGCTTTCTTT.

This clonotype was observed a handful of times. This rearrangement joins TRBV29-1 to TRBJ2-3; D tentatively reads TRBD1 or TRBD2 (6 bases each). V was pared by 7 bases and J by 0 bases, with 20 bases between. Looked up from germline, CDR1 is SQVTM and CDR2 is ANQGSEA. This CDR3 comprises 16 residues. In DNA form, the CDR3 reads TGCAGCGCCGGTAAATCATGGGGGGCTAGCACAGATACGCAGTATTTT. Protein sequence: CSAGKSWGASTDTQYF.

In this sample, this clonotype turned up a few times. The gene calls are TRBV10-3 and TRBJ1-5; 7 bases match TRBD1. Germline CDR1 is ENHRY and CDR2 is SYGVKD. Trimming at V came to 10 bases and at J to 2 bases, leaving 8 bases not matched to a gene. This CDR3 contains 14 residues. The CDR3 is CAKLTGDRNQPQHF. CDR3 nucleotides: TGTGCCAAGTTAACAGGGGATCGCAATCAGCCCCAGCATTTT.

This chain links TRBV4-1 with TRBJ2-7, with D tentatively TRBD1 or TRBD2 (5 bases each). CDR1 is MGHRA, CDR2 YSYEKL, per germline. This CDR3 has 14 amino acids. The V gene lost 1 base and the J gene lost 7 bases, with 14 bases spanning the gap. The CDR3 is CASSQVRGKLEQYF. In DNA form, the CDR3 reads TGCGCCAGCAGCCAAGTGAGGGGTAAACTTGAGCAGTACTTC.

This clonotype has ten or more counts. This rearrangement joins TRBV12-3 or TRBV12-4 to TRBJ2-1; D assignment may be TRBD1 or TRBD2 (5 bases each). The CDR3 loop spans 11 amino acids. V lost 3 bases, J lost 8 bases, and 5 bases lay in between. CDR3 nucleotide sequence: TGTGCCAGCAGTTTGGGGGATGAGCAGTTCTTC. Translating gives CASSLGDEQFF.

The sample holds many counts of this clonotype. The CDR3, as DNA: TGTGCCAGCAGCCCGGGGACTAGCGGGGCCTACGAGCAGTACTTC. It encodes CASSPGTSGAYEQYF. The chain uses TRBV3-1 and TRBJ2-7, with 13 positions matching TRBD2. The CDR3 extends over 15 amino acids. V lost 4 bases to trimming and J lost 2 bases; unmatched junction nucleotides: 2. CDR1 is LGHDT, CDR2 YNNKEL, per germline (reference sequence).

The table lists this clonotype with many counts. This sequence joins TRBV9 and TRBJ2-5; D is ambiguous. V lost 0 bases, J lost 0 bases, and 9 bases lay in between. The CDR3 length is 15 residues. The germline CDR1 and CDR2 sequences are SGDLS and YYNGEE. The DNA for the CDR3 is TGTGCCAGCAGCGTAGCCGGATTACACCAAGAGACCCAGTACTTC. Translating it yields CASSVAGLHQETQYF.

This clonotype occurred many times. The chain joins TRBV27 to TRBJ2-7; D is possibly TRBD1 or TRBD2 (5 bases each). Germline V gene sequence: CDR1 MNHEY, CDR2 SMNVEV (reference sequence). Between the trimmed V and J ends, which lost 5 bases and 0 bases, there was a span of 20 bases. The CDR3 runs to 17 residues. The CDR3 reads CASSAPHRDRHSYEQYV. The CDR3 DNA reads as TGTGCCAGCAGTGCTCCCCACCGGGACCGCCACTCCTACGAGCAGTACGTC.

This clonotype was detected many times. V is TRBV7-2 and J is TRBJ2-1; possible D gene TRBD1, 6 bases. Trimming took off 5 bases at V and 4 bases at J, with 18 bases between the two ends. Germline values: CDR1 SGHTA, CDR2 FQGNSA. This CDR3 region has 16 residues. CDR3 nucleotide sequence: TGTGCCAGCAGCCCCGTGGGGCAGGGGAATTACAATGAGCAGTTCTTC. It yields the protein CASSPVGQGNYNEQFF. Using reference TRBV7-2 and TRBJ2-1 for the parts outside the CDR3, the full variable domain is GAGVSQSPSNKVTEKGKDVELRCDPISGHTALYWYRQSLGQGLEFLIYFQGNSAPDKSGLPSDRFSAERTGGSVSTLTIQRTQQEDSAVYLCASSPVGQGNYNEQFFGPGTRLTVL.

This chain connects TRBV28 to TRBJ2-7, with 9 nucleotides matching TRBD1. The CDR3 is made up of 18 amino acids. Unmatched junction bases numbered 19, after V lost 5 bases and J lost 5 bases. The germline V gene has CDR1 MDHEN and CDR2 SYDVKM. CDR3 nucleotides: TGTGCCAGCAGTCGAACAAGAGCACCGCGGACAGGGGAGGACGAGCAGTACGTC. Protein sequence: CASSRTRAPRTGEDEQYV.